This T cell receptor (beta chain) was identified in a study of identifying expanded T cells in peripheral blood. Findings of the study overall: Across healthy donors, higher total template counts meant significantly greater roughly 2-week count variance. Technical replicates showed roughly 1.2 changed clones; approximately 2 weeks about 16; four weeks 19.

A remark on this clone: The antigen is unknown.

No infections or other immune events were documented during collection. Libraries were prepared by immunoSEQ multiplex PCR; TCRdb keeps only in-frame clonotypes and omits some of them. Found here are tens of thousands of clones, 88% of them singletons; the top ten hold roughly 19%. Germline assignment: CDR1 SNHLY and CDR2 FYNNEI. V lost 8 bases to trimming and J lost 3 bases; unmatched junction nucleotides: 7. The length of the CDR3 is 14 residues. The specimen sequenced was blood. The chain uses TRBV2 and TRBJ1-2; 9 nucleotides agree with TRBD1. The clonotype originates from a person aged 18 to 75 in good health. The CDR3 DNA sequence: TGTGCCAGCGGGGCGGGACAGGGTTACTATGGCTACACCTTC. As protein: CASGAGQGYYGYTF.